This note documents a single T cell receptor (beta chain) sequence. Only a few counts were recorded for this clone. Its antigen is unknown. One base away there is no much larger clone; base qualities are not given. This sample is drawn from a study of beta chain features in type 1 diabetes (dated by TCRdb to the late 2010s). About the full investigation: Mean age, gender distribution, total cell number and subset yield did not differ between patients and healthy donors. A total of 100 million to 140 million sorted cells were examined across all samples, and the number of cells per subset was strongly correlated with RNA yield. In the study, TCRB repertoires of sorted circulating CD4+ T cell subsets from recently diagnosed type 1 diabetes patients were compared with those of matched healthy donors. Naive and central memory subsets were obtained from all 30 or so donors, but regulatory and stem cell-like memory subsets were isolated from only 8 patients and about eight healthy donors.

Via the germline V gene, CDR1 is KGHSH and CDR2 LQKENI. The CDR3 holds 18 amino acids from the cysteine to the phenylalanine. Just CDR3 DNA is preserved here, 54 bases in frame from base 1. The germline V and J ends show losses of 2 bases and 0 bases respectively, and no gene match explains 8 bases of the junction. Results the study describes overall, beyond this receptor: HLA sub-analyses involved small numbers of individuals, so any influence of HLA type on TCRB rearrangement remained unresolved. Naive, central memory and regulatory TCRB repertoires appeared to be more similar among patients than among healthy donors. Type 1 diabetes patients showed a moderate but significant shortening of TCRB CDR3 length in all four CD4+ subsets. Shorter templates might be favored by PCR, yet because patient and control samples were amplified and corrected together, any such skew would affect both groups equally. Because cDNA was sequenced instead of genomic DNA, highly expressing activated cells could be over-represented, though the groups showed no difference in activation or CD3 levels. At VDJ recombination sites, type 1 diabetes patients had fewer insertions and more deleted nucleotides, which implies abnormalities in thymic rearrangement.

The entire amount of isolated RNA was reverse transcribed using the High Capacity cDNA Reverse Transcription Kit, so the sequenced TCRB transcripts were expressed ones. Deep immunoSEQ sequencing was applied to naive, central memory and regulatory T cell samples, giving an average of roughly 3.5 million total reads per sample. After sorted cells were lysed in RLT buffer, RNA was extracted with DNase-treated RNeasy Micro or Mini kits, with the choice depending on cell number. To prevent cross-contamination, each cell subset was processed individually, whereas patient and healthy donor samples were processed jointly. The immunoSEQ multiplex PCR was used to amplify TCRB sequences from cDNA, yielding 87-bp fragments that span the CDR3 region. Amplicons were sequenced on the Illumina HiSeq platform. As for how the authors treated the data: PCR bias was computationally corrected using synthetic template baselines, reads within Hamming distance 2 were collapsed, and singletons that could not be merged were discarded. By aligning reads against IMGT, V, D and J genes, CDR3 length, and insertions or deletions at six rearrangement sites were assigned. Clonotype counts were normalized to sorted cell number within each subset before computing true diversity and Gini coefficients with the tcR R package. The overlap coefficient, calculated on TCRB nucleotide sequences, was used to measure repertoire sharing. As a proxy for the pre-selection repertoire, out-of-frame TCRB sequences from naive cells were analyzed. As stored in TCRdb, this immuneACCESS dataset retains in-frame rearrangements with V and J assigned. A fraction of the clones does not appear; measured against another copy, unresolved V genes explain less than half of the discrepancy, and the remainder lacks a known reason. V, J and clone size were drawn from that table, and D and trimming were deduced from the DNA. This sample comprises 860,000 or so clones, 17% of them detected only once. The ten largest account for about 0.025% of the sample.

Each donor gave one peripheral blood draw, about 100 mL on average, collected into heparinised tubes. A BD FACSAria II was used to sort naive, central memory, regulatory and stem cell-like memory CD4+ T cells with a panel that included CD45RO, CCR7, CD25, CD127, CD95 and CD27. Every sorted population had a purity above 95%. PBMCs were isolated immediately by Lymphoprep density gradient centrifugation and stained directly without culture. So that batch effects would be minimized, each experiment stained and sorted samples in pairs, pairing one healthy donor with one patient. This receptor was obtained from a woman under 30 in good health. The sample was naive CD4+ T cells from blood. According to the study, the label for this sample's cell subset or site signals: true naive CD4+ T cells. The V and J segments used are TRBV18 and TRBJ2-1; 9 bases in the junction line up with TRBD1. The nucleotides read TGTGCCAGCTCACCATCTACAGGGGGCATAAGCTCCTACAATGAGCAGTTCTTC. It codes for CASSPSTGGISSYNEQFF.